One sample yielded the 18 T cell receptor beta chains listed below, sequenced in a study of blood T cell repertoires in COVID-19. Assay: immunoSEQ multiplex PCR; the TCRdb copy retains only in-frame clones and omits some. The sample holds 95,000 to 150,000 clones; 60% to 85% are singletons and the top ten take around 0.9%. The specimen sequenced was peripheral blood. The receptor set was obtained from a human donor with acute or convalescent COVID-19. The donor label of this sample is uncertain.

This sequence joins TRBV4-1 and TRBJ1-4, with 7 bases fitting TRBD1. This CDR3 region has 15 residues. Unmatched junction bases numbered 6, after V lost 4 bases and J lost 4 bases. Per germline, CDR1 MGHRA and CDR2 YSYEKL. CDR3 DNA sequence: TGCGCCAGCAGCCCCCACGGACAGGATAATGAAAAACTGTTTTTT. Its protein is CASSPHGQDNEKLFF.

This chain links TRBV7-9 with TRBJ1-1, with D uncertain. Germline lookup yields CDR1 SEHNR and CDR2 FQNEAQ (reference sequence). The CDR3 runs to 14 residues. V was cut by 7 bases and J by 4 bases, with 16 bases left in between. In nucleotides, the CDR3 is TGTGCCAGCAACGTTGACGGGGTTGGCACTGAAGCTTTCTTT. It specifies CASNVDGVGTEAFF.

The chain couples TRBV24-1 to TRBJ2-1, with D perhaps matching TRBD1 (6 bases). V was shortened by 0 bases and J by 9 bases, with 20 bases between the two germline ends. Germline V gene data show CDR1 as KGHDR and CDR2 as SFDVKD. This CDR3 has 17 residues. CDR3 loop: CATSDLPSRGHRSEQFF. CDR3 nucleotide sequence: TGTGCCACCAGTGATTTGCCGTCTAGGGGACATCGGAGTGAGCAGTTCTTC.

This chain uses TRBV15 with TRBJ2-1; TRBD1 might be the D (6 bases). Germline loops: CDR1 LNHNV, CDR2 YYDKDF (reference sequence). Between the trimmed V and J ends, which lost 3 bases and 6 bases, there was a span of 15 bases. The CDR3 is 15 residues long. The CDR3 protein is CATSRVRGGSNEQFF. The CDR3 DNA reads TGTGCCACCAGCAGGGTTCGAGGGGGATCCAATGAGCAGTTCTTC.

In this sample, this clone turned up once. The gene calls are TRBV5-1 and TRBJ2-3, with D possibly matching TRBD2 (6 bases). With 6 bases removed from V and 0 bases from J, the gap between germline ends came to 11 bases. Germline assignment: CDR1 SGHRS and CDR2 YFSETQ. The CDR3 loop spans 14 amino acids. The CDR3 nucleotides are TGCGCCAGCATGCGAGGGACTAGCACAGATACGCAGTATTTT. This codes for CASMRGTSTDTQYF.

The sample holds one count of this clone. The CDR3 spells CASSQRGPETQYF. In DNA form, the CDR3 reads TGTGCCAGCAGCCAAAGGGGGCCGGAGACCCAGTACTTC. The V call is TRBV28, the J call TRBJ2-5; 7 positions match TRBD1. The CDR3 spans 13 residues. Germline V gene data show CDR1 as MDHEN and CDR2 as SYDVKM. V gave up 6 bases and J gave up 5 bases; unmatched junction bases: 6. Full variable domain (missing parts from reference TRBV28 and TRBJ2-5): DVKVTQSSRYLVKRTGEKVFLECVQDMDHENMFWYRQDPGLGLRLIYFSYDVKMKEKGDIPEGYSVSREKKERFSLILESASTNQTSMYLCASSQRGPETQYFGPGTRLLVL.

The chain carries TRBV6-5 and TRBJ2-1; weak D call: TRBD2 (6 bases). V was cut by 2 bases and J by 8 bases, with 16 bases left in between. The germline V gene encodes CDR1 MNHEY and CDR2 SVGAGI. This CDR3 is built from 15 residues. CDR3 sequence: CASSYDGGRNDEQFF. CDR3 sequence (DNA): TGTGCCAGCAGTTACGATGGGGGGAGGAACGATGAGCAGTTCTTC.

The V call is TRBV6-8, the J call TRBJ1-2; possibly TRBD1 for D (6 bases). Germline V lookup: CDR1 MNHGY, CDR2 SAAAGT. Trimming pared 7 bases from V and 6 bases from J, leaving 9 bases between. This CDR3 comprises 11 residues. The CDR3 protein is CASKYRDGYTF. For the CDR3, the DNA is TGTGCCAGCAAATACAGGGATGGCTACACCTTC.

The rearrangement joins TRBV12-3 or TRBV12-4 to TRBJ2-7, with 7 bases matching TRBD2. The V segment lost 5 bases and the J segment 0 bases; nucleotides outside the gene matches: 1. The CDR3 has 13 amino acids. For the CDR3, the DNA is TGTGCCAGCAGTCGCGGGAGCTCCTACGAGCAGTACGTC. Translation: CASSRGSSYEQYV.

The chain has TRBV7-6 and TRBJ2-1; 14 nucleotides agree with TRBD2. Germline assignment: CDR1 SGHVS and CDR2 FNYEAQ. V dropped 5 bases and J dropped 8; count of bases not matched to a gene: 11. This CDR3 has 17 residues. The CDR3 reads CASSQTSGGARSYEQFF. The CDR3 bases are TGTGCCAGCAGCCAGACTAGCGGGGGGGCCAGATCCTATGAGCAGTTCTTC.

The chain uses TRBV6-5 and TRBJ1-2; TRBD1 agrees at 7 bases. Looked up from germline, CDR1 is MNHEY and CDR2 is SVGAGI. The CDR3 runs 14 residues. The V gene end was trimmed by 5 bases and the J gene end by 8 bases; junction bases not matched to a gene: 11. CDR3 region: CASSRGQAGSGYTF. The CDR3 nucleotides read TGTGCCAGCAGTCGCGGACAGGCCGGTTCGGGCTACACCTTC.

V and J are TRBV14 and TRBJ2-7; D gene ambiguous. The CDR3 has 16 amino acids. Trimming stripped 0 bases from V and 7 bases from J, with 19 bases between. From germline, CDR1 is SGHDN and CDR2 FVKESK. CDR3 coding DNA: TGTGCCAGCAGCCAAGATCCACTACGAAGGTATCGGGAGCAGTACGTC. Its protein is CASSQDPLRRYREQYV.

This clone was seen a few times. This sequence joins TRBV5-1 and TRBJ2-2, with a weak D call TRBD1 (5 bases). This CDR3 has 14 amino acids. Germline V gene sequence: CDR1 SGHRS, CDR2 YFSETQ. V gave up 2 bases and J gave up 2 bases, with 7 bases separating them. CDR3 DNA sequence: TGCGCCAGCAGCTTTCAGGGAAACACCGGGGAGCTGTTTTTT. Translation: CASSFQGNTGELFF.

This sequence joins TRBV20-1 and TRBJ1-2; D not resolved. CDR3 size: 11 residues. Trimming took 5 bases from V and 4 from J, leaving 8 bases between them. Germline V gives CDR1 DFQATT, CDR2 SNEGSKA (reference sequence). The CDR3 coding sequence is TGCAGTGCTCCCCCGGGCTATGGCTACACCTTC. Its translation is CSAPPGYGYTF.

The chain carries TRBV9 and TRBJ2-1, with D unclear. The CDR3 contains 15 residues. CDR1 and CDR2 from the germline V gene are SGDLS and YYNGEE. V was cut by 0 bases and J by 12 bases, with 19 bases left in between. In nucleotides, the CDR3 is TGTGCCAGCAGCGTAGGTCTAGGCCCACCGATAGGGCAGTTCTTC. Translated: CASSVGLGPPIGQFF.

In DNA form, the CDR3 reads TGTGCCAGCAGTTACAGGGTTCGTCAGCCCCAGCATTTT. Protein sequence: CASSYRVRQPQHF. This chain joins TRBV27 and TRBJ1-5; tentatively, D is TRBD1 (6 bases). Per germline, CDR1 MNHEY and CDR2 SMNVEV (reference sequence). CDR3 size: 13 residues. Trimming stripped 4 bases from V and 6 bases from J, with 10 bases between.

The chain has TRBV3-1 (or the pseudogene TRBV3-2) and TRBJ2-1; 9 nucleotides match TRBD2. The CDR3 is 16 amino acids. The J segment lost 7 bases and the V segment lost 1 base, leaving 8 bases of the junction unmatched. Germline V gene lookup returns CDR1 LGHDT and CDR2 YNNKEL (reference sequence). CDR3 residues: CASSQAGRGGVNEQFF. CDR3 in DNA: TGTGCCAGCAGCCAAGCTGGGCGGGGGGGAGTGAATGAGCAGTTCTTC.

This chain uses TRBV5-4 with TRBJ1-1; D is undetermined. V gave up 0 bases and J gave up 6 bases, with 15 bases separating them. The V gene's germline CDR1 is SGHNT and CDR2 YYREEE (reference sequence). The CDR3 extends over 15 amino acids. The CDR3 protein is CASSLGQGSFAEAFF. CDR3 nucleotide sequence: TGTGCCAGCAGCTTGGGACAAGGGAGTTTCGCTGAAGCTTTCTTT.